This is a list of T cell receptor beta chains from one sample in a study of molecular identifiers for immune sequencing clone quantification. Using its own MiXCR run on the PCR reads, TCRdb lists one record per CDR3 protein. The table lists around 100,000 distinct CDR3 sequences, about 35% of them singletons. Sequencing was carried out using naive CD8+ T cells from blood, with Jurkat cell RNA spiked in. All receptors derive from a human donor in good health. Some libraries in this study had Jurkat cell RNA spiked in. CDR3s include the opening cysteine and the closing phenylalanine or tryptophan. The order of the fields is clone size, D gene, V gene, J gene, CDR3 DNA, CDR3 protein. D genes are given only for firm matches. Size is omitted from some rows. Given values are once, few, many or a class for expanded clones.

>few|TRBD1|TRBV10-3|TRBJ1-5
TGTGCCATCAGTGATTTTAGACAGGGAATGCTTCAGCCCCAGCATTTT
CAISDFRQGMLQPQHF
>NA|TRBD2|TRBV12-3/TRBV12-4|TRBJ2-2
TGTGCCAGCACCGACCAACTTAACTTAGCGGGGGATTACACCGGGGAGCTGCTTTTT
CASTDQLNLAGDYTGELLF
>few|TRBD2|TRBV10-3|TRBJ2-1
TGTGCCATCAGTGAGTGGCGGGACGGGAGGTGGCAGTTCTTC
CAISEWRDGRWQFF
>NA|TRBD1|TRBV5-1|TRBJ2-5
TGCGCCAGCAGCTCACCATCCGACCGGGACAGGGGGCGCGAAGAGACCCAGTACTTC
CASSSPSDRDRGREETQYF
>few|TRBD2|TRBV20-1|TRBJ2-7
TGCAGTGCTGGGACTAGCGGGAGCTACGAGCAGTACTTC
CSAGTSGSYEQYF
>few|NA|TRBV29-1|TRBJ2-2
TGCAGCGTTGTTTGGGTGAACACCGGGGAGCTGTTTTTT
CSVVWVNTGELFF
>once|TRBD2|TRBV4-1|TRBJ2-7
TGCGCCAGCAGGCAAGGTCTCACTAGCGGGGTGACCTACGAGCAGTACTTC
CASRQGLTSGVTYEQYF
>many|TRBD1|TRBV12-3/TRBV12-4|TRBJ2-7
TGTGCCAGCAGCCTTGGACAGGGAGGCGAGCAGTACTTC
CASSLGQGGEQYF
>NA|NA|TRBV19|TRBJ2-4
TGTGCCAGTAGTATTCTGGAGGGAAAGGGGAAAACCATTCAGTACTTC
CASSILEGKGKTIQYF
>many|NA|TRBV11-2|TRBJ2-2
TGTGCCAGCAGCTTTAACTTGTTGACCGGGGAGCTGTTTTTT
CASSFNLLTGELFF